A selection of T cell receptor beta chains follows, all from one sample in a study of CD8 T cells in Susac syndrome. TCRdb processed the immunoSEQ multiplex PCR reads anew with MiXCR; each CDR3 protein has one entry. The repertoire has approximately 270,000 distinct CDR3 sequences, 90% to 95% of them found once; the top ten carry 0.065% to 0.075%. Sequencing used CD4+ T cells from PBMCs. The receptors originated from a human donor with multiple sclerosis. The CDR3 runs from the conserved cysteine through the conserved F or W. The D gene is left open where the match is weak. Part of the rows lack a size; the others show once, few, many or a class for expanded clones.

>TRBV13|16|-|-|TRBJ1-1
TGTGCCAGCAGCTTAGGGGCCGGGACGGTTAACACTGAAGCTTTCTTT
CASSLGAGTVNTEAFF
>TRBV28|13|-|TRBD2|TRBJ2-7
TGTGCCAGCAGTCCCGGGGGGGCTTACGAGCAGTACTTC
CASSPGGAYEQYF
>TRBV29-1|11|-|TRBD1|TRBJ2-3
TGCAGCGTTCGACAGGGGGATACGCAGTATTTT
CSVRQGDTQYF
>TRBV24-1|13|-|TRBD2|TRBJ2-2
TGTGCCGCCGCGGGGGATAGGACCGGGGAGCTGTTTTTT
CAAAGDRTGELFF
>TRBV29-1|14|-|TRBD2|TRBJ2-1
TGCAGCGTTGAAGATAGCGGGAGGGGGGATGAGCAGTTCTTC
CSVEDSGRGDEQFF
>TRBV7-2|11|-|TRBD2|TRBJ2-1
TGTGCGAGCGGGAGGATGAATGAGCAGTTCTTC
CASGRMNEQFF
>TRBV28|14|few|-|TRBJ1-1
TGTGCCAGCAGTTTAGGTGGAGCGAACACTGAAGCTTTCTTT
CASSLGGANTEAFF
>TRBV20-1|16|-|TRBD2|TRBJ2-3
TGCAGTGCTAGAGGACCGACTAGCGGGGGCACAGATACGCAGTATTTT
CSARGPTSGGTDTQYF
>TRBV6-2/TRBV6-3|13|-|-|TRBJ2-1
TGTGCCAGCAGTTACGCGGGGTACGATGAGCAGTTCTTC
CASSYAGYDEQFF
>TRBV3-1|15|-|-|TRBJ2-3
TGTGCCAGCAGCCAGGGGAGGGGGGCGCAAGATACGCAGTATTTT
CASSQGRGAQDTQYF
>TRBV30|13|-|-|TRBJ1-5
TGTGCCTGGAGTGTTACTGGGAGTCAGCCCCAGCATTTT
CAWSVTGSQPQHF
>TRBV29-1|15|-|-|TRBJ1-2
TGCACCTTTCGGGGGGCGGGGCACGATAACTATGGCTACACCTTC
CTFRGAGHDNYGYTF
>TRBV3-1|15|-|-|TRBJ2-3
TGTGCCAGCAGCCGGAGGGACTTGAAGAAAGATACGCAGTATTTT
CASSRRDLKKDTQYF
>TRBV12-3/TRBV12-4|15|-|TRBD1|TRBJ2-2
TGTGCCAGCAGTTCGGGACAGGGGGCTATCGGGGAGCTGTTTTTT
CASSSGQGAIGELFF
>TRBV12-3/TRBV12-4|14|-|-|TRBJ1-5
TGTGCCAGCAGCTCTAATGGTTGGAATCAGCCCCAGCATTTT
CASSSNGWNQPQHF
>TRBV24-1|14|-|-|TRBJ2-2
TGTGCCACCAGTGATTTGGGCGGGACCGGGGAGCTGTTTTTT
CATSDLGGTGELFF
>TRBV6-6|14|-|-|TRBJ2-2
TGTGCCAGCAGTCTAAAGACGAACACCGGGGAGCTGTTTTTT
CASSLKTNTGELFF
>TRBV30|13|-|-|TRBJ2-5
TGTGCCTGGAACCTGGGGACTGCAGAGACCCAGTACTTC
CAWNLGTAETQYF
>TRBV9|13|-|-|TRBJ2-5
TGTGCCAGCAGCGTAGGTCTCGATGAGACCCAGTACTTC
CASSVGLDETQYF
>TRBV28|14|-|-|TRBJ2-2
TGTGCCAGCAGTTTAGACGGGGACACCGGGGAGCTGTTTTTT
CASSLDGDTGELFF
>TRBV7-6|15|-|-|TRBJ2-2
TGTGCCAGCAGCTTAAAGGCCCCTCGGGACGGGGAGCTGTTTTTT
CASSLKAPRDGELFF
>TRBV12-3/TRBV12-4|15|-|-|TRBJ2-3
TGTGCCAGCAGTTTAGGGGCTTTGGCGGGAGATACGCAGTATTTT
CASSLGALAGDTQYF
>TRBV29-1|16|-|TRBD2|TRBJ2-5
TGCAGCGTTTCCCCGGCGGCGGGAGGGCCTGGGGAGACCCAGTACTTC
CSVSPAAGGPGETQYF
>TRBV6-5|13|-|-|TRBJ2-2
TGTGCCAGCAGTTACTGGGAAACCGGGGAGCTGTTTTTT
CASSYWETGELFF
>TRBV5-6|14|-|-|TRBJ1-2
TGTGCCAGCAGCTTGGAACGGGGGTACTATGGCTACACCTTC
CASSLERGYYGYTF
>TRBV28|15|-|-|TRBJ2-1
TGTGCCAGCAGTTTGGCAGGGGCCGCGTACAATGAGCAGTTCTTC
CASSLAGAAYNEQFF
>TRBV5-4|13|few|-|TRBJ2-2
TGTGCCAGTCAGGGCGCGAACACCGGGGAGCTGTTTTTT
CASQGANTGELFF
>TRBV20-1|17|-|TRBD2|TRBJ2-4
TGCAGTGCTGGAGCCAGCGGGAGGGCTGGGCCCAAAAACATTCAGTACTTC
CSAGASGRAGPKNIQYF
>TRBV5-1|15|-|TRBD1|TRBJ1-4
TGCGCCAGCAGCACAAGGGCAGGGGGCGACGAAAAACTGTTTTTT
CASSTRAGGDEKLFF
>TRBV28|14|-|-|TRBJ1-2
TGTGCCAGTCAACGATCGGGGCCTAACTATGGCTACACCTTC
CASQRSGPNYGYTF
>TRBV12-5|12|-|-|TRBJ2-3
TGTGCTAGTGGTCCCTACACAGATACGCAGTATTTT
CASGPYTDTQYF
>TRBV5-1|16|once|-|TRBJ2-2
TGCGCCAGCAGCCAGGAGGGAGTCGGGAATTCCGGGGAGCTGTTTTTT
CASSQEGVGNSGELFF
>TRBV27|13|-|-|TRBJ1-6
TGTGCCAGCAGTGCGGACGGTAATTCACCCCTCCACTTT
CASSADGNSPLHF
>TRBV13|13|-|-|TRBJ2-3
TGTGCCAGCTCTCGGAGCCCCACAGATACGCAGTATTTT
CASSRSPTDTQYF
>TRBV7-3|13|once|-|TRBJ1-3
TGTGCCAGCAGCTTAGGCTCTGAAAACACCATATATTTT
CASSLGSENTIYF
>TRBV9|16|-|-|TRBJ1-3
TGTGCCAGCAGCGTAGAGGTGTGGGGCGCTGGAAACACCATATATTTT
CASSVEVWGAGNTIYF
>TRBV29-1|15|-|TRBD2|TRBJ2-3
TGCAGCGCCAGGACTAGCGGGGGACCAGCTGATACGCAGTATTTT
CSARTSGGPADTQYF
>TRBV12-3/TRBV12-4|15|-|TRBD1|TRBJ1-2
TGTGCCAGCAGTTTAGCCGGGACAGCTTTATATGGCTACACCTTC
CASSLAGTALYGYTF
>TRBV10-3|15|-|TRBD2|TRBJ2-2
TGTGCCATCAGTGAGACTAGCGGGGGAACCGGGGAGCTGTTTTTT
CAISETSGGTGELFF
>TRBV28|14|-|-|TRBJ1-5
TGTGCCAGCAACGGGTGGGGTGAGGATCAGCCCCAGCATTTT
CASNGWGEDQPQHF
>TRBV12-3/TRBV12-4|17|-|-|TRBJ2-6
TGTGCCAGCAGTTTAAGGCGCACGCTCTCTGGGGCCAACGTCCTGACTTTC
CASSLRRTLSGANVLTF
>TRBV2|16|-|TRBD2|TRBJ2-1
TGTGCCAGCAGTGAGCCTGGACTAGCGGGGGGCGGGGAGCAGTTCTTC
CASSEPGLAGGGEQFF
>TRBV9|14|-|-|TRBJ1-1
TGTGCCAGCAGCGTAGCAACAGTGAACACTGAAGCTTTCTTT
CASSVATVNTEAFF
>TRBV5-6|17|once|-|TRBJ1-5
TGTGCCAGCAGCAGGTGGCAGGGAACTTATAGCAATCAGCCCCAGCATTTT
CASSRWQGTYSNQPQHF
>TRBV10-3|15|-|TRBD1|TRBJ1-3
TGTGCCATCAGTGAACACGGGACAGGGGGAAACACCATATATTTT
CAISEHGTGGNTIYF
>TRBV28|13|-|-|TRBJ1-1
TGTGCCAGCATGGGCTTCAGGGGCACTGAAGCTTTCTTT
CASMGFRGTEAFF
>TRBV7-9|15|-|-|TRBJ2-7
TGTGCCAGCAGCATGCTACAGGGTATCTCCTACGAGCAGTACTTC
CASSMLQGISYEQYF
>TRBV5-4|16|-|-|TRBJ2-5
TGTGCCAGCAGCTTGGGGGCTCTCCCGTACCAAGAGACCCAGTACTTC
CASSLGALPYQETQYF